The present entry profiles one T cell receptor (beta chain) with its context. As originally analysed: The assay estimated nucleated cells by amplifying reference gene primers. Some clones are missing from TCRdb's copy, which holds only in-frame ones; the method was immunoSEQ multiplex PCR. The DNA was the basis for D and trimming; V, J and clone size are from that table. The table records more than 350,000 clones, around 91% of them present only once. Participant-reported clinical history was the basis for cohort assignment. The study counted Cohort 3 donors as recovered given two negative PCRs, clearance, or symptom resolution. The sample is drawn from a study of blood T cell repertoires in COVID-19. Study in general: Samples representing acute and convalescent COVID-19 were sourced from the United States, Italy and Spain.

The clonotype originates from a man younger than 35 who had recovered from COVID-19. The sample taken for sequencing was PBMCs or T cells enriched from blood (not recorded which).

In nucleotides, the CDR3 is TGTGCCAGCAGCTTGGTACAACCCGGCTACACCTTC. Its protein product is CASSLVQPGYTF. The chain recombines TRBV5-5 with TRBJ1-2; unclear D gene. The CDR3 extends over 12 amino acids. The germline V and J ends were trimmed by 0 bases and 8 bases, with 8 bases remaining between them. The germline gives CDR1 SGHKS, CDR2 YYEKEE (reference sequence).